One and the same sample provided the 12 T cell receptor beta chains below, sequenced in a study of vaccination and CD4 T cells after COVID-19. Treatment defined: approximately nine-day PBMC culture with coronavirus spike peptide pools or control peptides (ViraFEST assay). Samples of CD4+ T cells were obtained from the unexposed donor before the COVID-19 pandemic (2011-2018). The Oncomine TCR Beta short-read assay sequenced DNA from cultured CD4+ T cells. One entry per CDR3 protein, called by TCRdb with MiXCR from the PCR reads. The data show about 7,600 distinct CDR3 sequences, with approximately 53% seen just once and less than 25% held by the top ten. These TCRs are of unknown antigen specificity. Source material: CD4+ T cells from blood, cultured in vitro. The source is a human donor in good health.

This clonotype was seen more than once but under ten times. V is TRBV6-2 or TRBV6-3 and J is TRBJ1-5; D not resolved. The CDR3 covers 21 residues. The V and J ends lost 2 bases and 3 bases respectively, with 29 bases between them. The germline V gene encodes CDR1 MNHEY and CDR2 SVGEGT. CDR3 bases: TGTGCCAGCAGTTACCTCTTCGAAAACTGGCTTCCAGGCAGACACAATCAGCCCCAGCATTTT. Protein sequence: CASSYLFENWLPGRHNQPQHF.

This clonotype was detected once. The V call is TRBV5-4, the J call TRBJ2-5; no firm D call. The CDR3 covers 13 residues. The ends were cut back, 3 bases at V and 4 bases at J, with 10 bases in the middle. CDR1 and CDR2 (germline): SGHNT, YYREEE (reference sequence). CDR3 in amino acids: CASSSRIGETQYF. The CDR3 DNA is TGTGCCAGCAGCTCCCGGATCGGAGAGACCCAGTACTTC.

This clonotype was observed a few times. This chain links TRBV5-4 with TRBJ1-1, with D unclear. CDR1 SGHNT and CDR2 YYREEE come from the germline V gene (reference sequence). CDR3 length: 13 residues. Between the trimmed V and J ends, which lost 0 bases and 1 base, there was a span of 4 bases. DNA of the CDR3: TGTGCCAGCAGCTTGGCGGGGAACACTGAAGCTTTCTTT. This gives the protein CASSLAGNTEAFF.

The chain is built from TRBV7-8 and TRBJ2-2, with no clear D. This CDR3 is 16 amino acids long. The V end was cut by 0 bases, the J end by 0 bases, with 8 bases between. Germline assignment: CDR1 SGHVS and CDR2 FQNEAQ. The DNA of the CDR3 is TGTGCCAGCAGCTTAGCTAGATGGGCGAACACCGGGGAGCTGTTTTTT. Translation: CASSLARWANTGELFF.

This clonotype has just a few counts. The rearrangement joins TRBV7-9 to TRBJ2-7; the D call may be TRBD1 or TRBD2 (5 bases each). The CDR3 contains 15 residues. V dropped 5 bases and J dropped 2 bases, with 16 bases sitting between them. Per the germline V gene, CDR1 is SEHNR and CDR2 is FQNEAQ (reference sequence). The CDR3 sequence: CASSSVVGTTYEQYF. CDR3 in DNA: TGTGCCAGCAGCAGCGTGGTAGGGACCACCTACGAGCAGTACTTC.

The chain combines TRBV7-9 with TRBJ1-6; D uncertain. The V end was cut by 3 bases, the J end by 9 bases, with 15 bases between. The CDR3 loop spans 15 amino acids. Germline loops: CDR1 SEHNR, CDR2 FQNEAQ (reference sequence). As DNA, the CDR3 is TGTGCCAGCAGCTTTCCCAGAGACCGCCCTTCACCCCTCCACTTT. Translation: CASSFPRDRPSPLHF. Drawing the rest from reference TRBV7-9 and TRBJ1-6, the complete variable domain is DTGVSQNPRHKITKRGQNVTFRCDPISEHNRLYWYRQTLGQGPEFLTYFQNEAQLEKSRLLSDRFSAERPKGSFSTLEIQRTEQGDSAMYLCASSFPRDRPSPLHFGNGTRLTVT.

The chain combines TRBV7-8 with TRBJ1-1; D might be TRBD1 (5 bases). The V gene's germline CDR1 is SGHVS and CDR2 FQNEAQ. CDR3 length: 15 residues. V was clipped by 7 bases and J by 5 bases, with 20 bases between them. The CDR3 region is CASTRQGPGWTEAFF. As DNA, the CDR3 is TGTGCCAGCACCCGCCAGGGCCCGGGGTGGACTGAAGCTTTCTTT.

The chain links TRBV5-6 to TRBJ2-5; 13 nucleotides align to TRBD2. Losses at the gene ends were 2 bases for V and 4 bases for J; bases not matched to a gene: 8. Germline V lookup: CDR1 SGHDT, CDR2 YYEEEE. The CDR3 sequence is 17 residues long. DNA for the CDR3: TGTGCCAGCAGCTTCGGGACTAGCGGGGTTTATCGAGAGACCCAGTACTTC. It encodes CASSFGTSGVYRETQYF. Based on the CDR3 plus reference TRBV5-6 and TRBJ2-5, the full variable domain is DAGVTQSPTHLIKTRGQQVTLRCSPKSGHDTVSWYQQALGQGPQFIFQYYEEEERQRGNFPDRFSGHQFPNYSSELNVNALLLGDSALYLCASSFGTSGVYRETQYFGPGTRLLVL.

The genes are TRBV20-1 and TRBJ1-1, with no clear D. The V end was cut by 6 bases, the J end by 6 bases, with 17 bases between. Per the germline V gene, CDR1 is DFQATT and CDR2 is SNEGSKA (reference sequence). The CDR3 spans 13 residues. CDR3 in amino acids: CSAQRSGASEAFF. CDR3 in DNA: TGCAGTGCCCAAAGATCAGGCGCCTCTGAAGCTTTCTTT.

This clonotype occurred a few times. The chain has TRBV20-1 and TRBJ1-5; tentative D call: TRBD1 (5 bases). Trimming took off 2 bases at V and 1 base at J, with 12 bases between the two ends. The CDR3 runs to 15 residues. CDR1 is DFQATT and CDR2 is SNEGSKA in the germline V gene (reference sequence). CDR3 amino acids: CSARIPGGSNQPQHF. For the CDR3, the DNA is TGCAGTGCTAGAATCCCCGGGGGAAGCAATCAGCCCCAGCATTTT.

The chain employs TRBV7-2 and TRBJ1-2; no definite D call. CDR1 and CDR2 (germline): SGHTA, FQGNSA. There are 11 residues in the CDR3. Trimming removed 4 bases from V and 7 bases from J, with 7 bases in between. CDR3 loop: CASSSTPGYTF. The DNA of the CDR3 is TGTGCCAGCAGCTCCACCCCTGGCTACACCTTC.

The chain employs TRBV20-1 and TRBJ1-2, with D possibly TRBD1 on 5 matching bases. Trimming took 3 bases from V and 4 from J, leaving 15 bases between them. The CDR3 has 14 amino acids. Per germline, CDR1 DFQATT and CDR2 SNEGSKA (reference sequence). CDR3 sequence reads: CSASLANGGYGYTF. The CDR3 DNA is TGCAGTGCTAGCTTGGCCAATGGGGGCTATGGCTACACCTTC.